This TCR beta chain was retrieved from a study of cytotoxic CD8 clonotypes in ibrutinib-treated CLL. Germline V gene data show CDR1 as SGDLS and CDR2 as YYNGEE. This CDR3 has 14 amino acids. V lost 0 bases, J lost 6 bases, and 3 bases stayed unmatched. TCRdb keeps only in-frame clones here, not all; method: immunoSEQ multiplex PCR. The sample carries approximately 150,000 clones, more than 70% recorded once. This clone was seen once. The V gene is TRBV9, the J gene TRBJ2-1; the match to TRBD2 covers 7 bases. The specimen was PBMCs, collected at disease progression, from a patient treated with ibrutinib. The TCR comes from a human donor with chronic lymphocytic leukemia. CDR3 sequence reads: CASSVGLAFNEQFF. DNA for the CDR3: TGTGCCAGCAGCGTAGGACTAGCTTTCAATGAGCAGTTCTTC.